Presented here are 19 T cell receptor beta chains from one specimen sequenced in a study of T cells in Graves' hyperthyroidism and ophthalmopathy. RNA transcripts provided the source from which TCR beta CDR3 regions were amplified. RT-PCR in the first round (using the HTBI primer set) targeted the TCR CDR3. Each CDR3 protein gets one entry after TCRdb re-called the multiplex PCR reads with MiXCR. In the table there are about 640,000 distinct CDR3 sequences, more than 20% of which are singletons. The sample was blood. All receptors come from a man younger than 45 with Graves' ophthalmopathy.

V and J are TRBV28 and TRBJ2-3; TRBD2 matches 8 bases. Losses at the gene ends were 2 bases for V and 9 bases for J; bases not matched to a gene: 13. Germline V gives CDR1 MDHEN, CDR2 SYDVKM. The CDR3 covers 16 residues. CDR3 amino acids: CASSLGFGGRTETQYF. The CDR3 bases are TGTGCCAGCAGTTTAGGTTTTGGCGGGAGGACCGAAACGCAGTATTTT.

This clonotype came up many times. The V and J genes are TRBV3-1 and TRBJ1-2; 7 bases are a match to TRBD1. J gave up 5 bases and V 5 bases, and 20 bases lay outside the gene matches. The CDR3 runs to 18 residues. Germline V CDR1 and CDR2: LGHDT, YNNKEL (reference sequence). CDR3 loop: CASSGLSEGDSKMYGYTF. DNA for the CDR3: TGTGCCAGCAGCGGGCTCTCCGAGGGGGACAGCAAGATGTATGGCTACACCTTC.

This clonotype has at least ten counts. The chain combines TRBV6-1 with TRBJ1-6; D may be TRBD1 (6 bases). Trimming took 7 bases from V and 7 from J, leaving 17 bases between them. The CDR3 has 15 amino acids. The germline V gene has CDR1 MNHNS and CDR2 SASEGT. CDR3 coding DNA: TGTGCCAGCACCCCCGGACAGCCCAACAATTCACCCCTCCACTTT. Encoded protein: CASTPGQPNNSPLHF.

The J gene is TRBJ2-1, the V gene TRBV5-4; TRBD1 is a possible D gene (6 bases). CDR1 and CDR2 from the germline V gene are SGHNT and YYREEE (reference sequence). V was shortened by 4 bases and J by 5 bases, with 16 bases between the two germline ends. The CDR3 has 15 amino acids. DNA of the CDR3: TGTGCCAGCAGCCTGGACCCGGACAGTAACAATGAGCAGTTCTTC. It translates to CASSLDPDSNNEQFF. Supplemented by reference TRBV5-4 and TRBJ2-1, the full variable domain reads ETGVTQSPTHLIKTRGQQVTLRCSSQSGHNTVSWYQQALGQGPQFIFQYYREEENGRGNFPPRFSGLQFPNYSSELNVNALELDDSALYLCASSLDPDSNNEQFFGPGTRLTVL.

This clonotype appeared many times. The chain combines TRBV18 with TRBJ1-6, with 9 bases lining up with TRBD1. The CDR3 consists of 14 residues. V lost 3 bases and J lost 8; bases outside the gene matches: 2. In germline, CDR1 is KGHSH, CDR2 LQKENI. The CDR3 coding sequence is TGTGCCAGCTCACCGGGACAGGGATATTCACCCCTCCACTTT. Translated, it gives CASSPGQGYSPLHF.

This clonotype was recorded a few times. This chain joins TRBV5-8 and TRBJ2-2; D gene uncertain. With 0 bases removed from V and 5 bases from J, the gap between germline ends came to 11 bases. The V gene's germline CDR1 is SGHTS and CDR2 YDEGEE. The length of the CDR3 is 15 residues. This CDR3 is CASSLALKLTGELFF. In DNA form, the CDR3 reads TGTGCCAGCAGCTTGGCCCTGAAACTTACCGGGGAGCTGTTTTTT.

V gene TRBV6-5 combines with J gene TRBJ2-7; D perhaps matches TRBD2 (5 bases). This CDR3 is 14 amino acids long. V lost 4 bases and J 9 bases, leaving 19 bases between the germline ends. CDR1 and CDR2 from the germline V gene are MNHEY and SVGAGI. CDR3 bases: TGTGCCAGCAGTTCCGTCGGACTGAAATCATCGCAGTACTTC. Translation gives CASSSVGLKSSQYF.

The chain combines TRBV24-1 with TRBJ2-1; D unresolved. The CDR3 is 13 residues long. Germline loops: CDR1 KGHDR, CDR2 SFDVKD. Trimming pared 5 bases from V and 4 bases from J, leaving 8 bases between. The CDR3 DNA reads TGTGCCACCAGTGGTATGGGTTACAATGAGCAGTTCTTC. This sequence encodes CATSGMGYNEQFF.

In this sample, this clonotype turned up many times. The chain recombines TRBV28 with TRBJ2-3; D is ambiguous. CDR1 is MDHEN and CDR2 is SYDVKM in the germline V gene. Trimming left V 7 bases short and J 0 bases short, with 14 bases between. CDR3 length: 15 amino acids. The DNA of the CDR3 is TGTGCCAGCAATTCCATGGCCACTAGCACAGATACGCAGTATTTT. Its translation: CASNSMATSTDTQYF.

Details on this clonotype: The junction does not match germline at one end; this may be a read error. The rearrangement links TRBV10-3 to TRBJ2-2; either TRBD1 or TRBD2 may fit D (6 bases each). The germline CDR1 and CDR2 sequences are ENHRY and SYGVKD. The length of the CDR3 is 16 residues. This chain's CDR3 is CAISERGYGNTGGLFF. In nucleotides, the CDR3 is TGTGCCATCAGTGAAAGGGGGTATGGCAACACCGGGGGGCTGTTTTTT.

The DNA of the CDR3 is TGTGCCAGCAGTAGCAGGGTCGAGAGCTACACCTTC. It translates to CASSSRVESYTF. The V and J genes are TRBV28 and TRBJ1-2; tentative D call: TRBD1 (5 bases). Germline CDR1 MDHEN, CDR2 SYDVKM. Trimming took off 5 bases at V and 9 bases at J, with 13 bases between the two ends. This CDR3 is built from 12 residues.

The V call is TRBV6-1, the J call TRBJ2-1; D is possibly TRBD1 (5 bases). Germline V gene lookup returns CDR1 MNHNS and CDR2 SASEGT. The CDR3 loop spans 12 amino acids. Trimming pared 3 bases from V and 8 bases from J, leaving 8 bases between. The DNA of the CDR3 is TGTGCCAGCAGTGAGGGGCCGGATGAGCAGTTCTTC. Residues: CASSEGPDEQFF.

This chain uses TRBV4-1 with TRBJ1-2; weak D call: TRBD1 (6 bases). The CDR3 loop spans 15 amino acids. Trimming pared 4 bases from V and 4 bases from J, leaving 16 bases between. CDR1 is MGHRA, CDR2 YSYEKL, per germline. CDR3 amino acids: CASSPGGTLFYGYTF. Written as DNA, the CDR3 is TGCGCCAGCAGCCCCGGGGGGACACTGTTCTATGGCTACACCTTC.

Ten or more counts support this clonotype. V is TRBV18 and J is TRBJ1-1; 9 bases are shared with TRBD1. The CDR3 runs to 16 residues. Trimming at V came to 4 bases and at J to 1 base, leaving 7 bases not matched to a gene. Germline V lookup: CDR1 KGHSH, CDR2 LQKENI. The CDR3 bases are TGTGCCAGCTCACAACGACAGGGGGTGACGAACACTGAAGCTTTCTTT. Its translation is CASSQRQGVTNTEAFF. Based on the CDR3 plus reference TRBV18 and TRBJ1-1, the full variable domain is NAGVMQNPRHLVRRRGQEARLRCSPMKGHSHVYWYRQLPEEGLKFMVYLQKENIIDESGMPKERFSAEFPKEGPSILRIQQVVRGDSAAYFCASSQRQGVTNTEAFFGQGTRLTVV.

The rearrangement uses TRBV29-1 and TRBJ2-1, with TRBD2 matching 12 bases. This CDR3 has 16 residues. The germline V gene has CDR1 SQVTM and CDR2 ANQGSEA. V lost 1 base and J lost 7; bases outside the gene matches: 8. CDR3 DNA sequence: TGCAGCGTTGAAGTTCTAGCGGGAGGGCCCGGTAATGAGCAGTTCTTC. This translates into CSVEVLAGGPGNEQFF.

Only a few counts were recorded for this clonotype. This chain links TRBV5-1 with TRBJ2-7; 9 positions agree with TRBD1. V was pared by 9 bases and J by 1 base, with 8 bases of the junction left unmatched. In germline, CDR1 is SGHRS, CDR2 YFSETQ. The CDR3 spans 14 residues. CDR3 in DNA: TGCGCCACCAAACAGGGGGCCCTGTCCTACGAGCAGTACTTC. This gives the protein CATKQGALSYEQYF.

The table lists this clonotype with a few counts. The chain has TRBV27 and TRBJ2-7; D gene ambiguous. The CDR3 consists of 14 residues. Looked up from germline, CDR1 is MNHEY and CDR2 is SMNVEV (reference sequence). The V end lost 0 bases, the J end lost 2 bases, and 8 bases lay between the germline ends. CDR3: CASSLSFQAYEQYF. The CDR3 region has the DNA TGTGCCAGCAGTTTATCGTTCCAGGCCTACGAGCAGTACTTC.

This chain joins TRBV20-1 and TRBJ1-1; D gene ambiguous. Deletions cut 7 bases from V and 1 base from J, with 7 bases between. This CDR3 has 11 amino acids. Germline V gives CDR1 DFQATT, CDR2 SNEGSKA (reference sequence). In nucleotides, the CDR3 is TGCAGTGGGGATTGGAACACTGAAGCTTTCTTT. The encoded protein is CSGDWNTEAFF.

The sample holds one count of this clonotype. This chain joins TRBV7-6 and TRBJ2-1; 8 bases agree with TRBD2. CDR3 length equals 13 residues. The V and J ends lost 5 bases and 10 bases, in that order; junction bases with no gene match: 7. Germline V gives CDR1 SGHVS, CDR2 FNYEAQ. In DNA form, the CDR3 reads TGTGCCAGCAGCACAATAGCGGGAACGGAGCAGTTCTTC. It translates to CASSTIAGTEQFF.